This T cell receptor (beta chain) was captured by sequencing in a study of T cells in lung cancer brain metastases. Regarding the study as a whole: The analysis could not control for preoperative corticosteroids affecting T cell infiltration in brain metastases.

This CDR3 has 17 residues. Trimming cost V 5 bases and J 0 bases; bases outside gene matches: 11. Germline V gene lookup returns CDR1 MDHEN and CDR2 SYDVKM. Note on this clone: No antigen is known for it.

Generated by immunoSEQ multiplex PCR, the TCRdb table keeps only in-frame clones and is missing some. This sample has around 820 clones, with roughly nine tenths found just once. The sequenced sample was tumor tissue from the primary lung tumor. The clonotype originates from a woman in her 70s with non-small cell lung cancer. This chain joins TRBV28 and TRBJ2-3; 7 bases line up with TRBD2. For the CDR3, the DNA is TGTGCCAGCAGTCTTCCCATATTTAGCGGGAGCACAGATACGCAGTATTTT. Protein: CASSLPIFSGSTDTQYF.